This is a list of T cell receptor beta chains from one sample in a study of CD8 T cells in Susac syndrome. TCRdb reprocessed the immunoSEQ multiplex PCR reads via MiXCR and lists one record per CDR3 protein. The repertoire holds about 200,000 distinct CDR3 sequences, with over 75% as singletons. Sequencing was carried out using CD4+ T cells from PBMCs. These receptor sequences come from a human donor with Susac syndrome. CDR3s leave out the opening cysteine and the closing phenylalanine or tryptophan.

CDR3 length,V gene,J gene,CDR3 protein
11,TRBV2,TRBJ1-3,ASSYRAGNTIY
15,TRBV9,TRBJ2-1,ASSVDAGQGPYNEQF
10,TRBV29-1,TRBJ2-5,SGAGSWETQY
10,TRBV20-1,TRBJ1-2,SARSHPYGYT
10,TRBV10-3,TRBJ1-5,AISSSNQPQH
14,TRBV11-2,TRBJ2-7,ASSSLRGYLTYEQY
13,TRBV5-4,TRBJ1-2,ASSLAAATNYGYT
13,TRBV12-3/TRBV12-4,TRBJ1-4,ASSLAGGAHEKLF
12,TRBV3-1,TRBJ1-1,ASSRQGGVTEAF
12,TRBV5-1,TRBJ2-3,ASSFGQGTDTQY
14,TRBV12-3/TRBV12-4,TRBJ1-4,ASSPRQRSTNEKLF
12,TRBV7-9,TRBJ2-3,ASSLGSSTDTQY
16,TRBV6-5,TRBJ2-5,ASSSGTSGEIGQETQY
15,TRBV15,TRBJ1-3,ATSRDGVYRTGNTIY
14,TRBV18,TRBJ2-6,ASSPELGAGANVLT
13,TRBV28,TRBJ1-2,ASGVGAIRNYGYT
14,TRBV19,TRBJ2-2,ASSPAGLANTGELF
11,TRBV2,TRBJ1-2,ASMLVPSYGYT
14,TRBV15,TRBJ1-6,ATSRGTGIYNSPLH
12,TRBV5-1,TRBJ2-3,ASSLRRSTDTQY
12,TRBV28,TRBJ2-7,ASSHPSGLGEQY
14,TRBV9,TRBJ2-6,ASSAIRDRAGYVLT
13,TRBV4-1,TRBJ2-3,ASSQDGRGADTQY
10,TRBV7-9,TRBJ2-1,ASSPRHNEQF